This T cell receptor (beta chain) was sequenced for a study of TET2 disruption in CD19-targeted CAR T cells (dated by TCRdb to 2016 to 2019). General notes on the study: Sample numbers were set by the original clinical trial design and sample availability, with no additional inclusion criteria. Overall study results and their limits: Conclusions about the patient's CAR T cells rested on extensive analysis of a single subject.

Deep sequencing of the TCR beta chain was done using the immunoSEQ assay. The authors' analysis ran thus. Only productive TCR beta rearrangements were used to compute clonotype frequencies. TCRdb obtained this table from immuneACCESS and retained in-frame rearrangements with V and J assigned. These tables miss some clones; where compared with another copy, unresolved V genes account for less than half of the shortfall, and the remainder is unexplained. D and trimming were read from the DNA, whereas the V and J calls and clone size are those reported in that table. The record for this sample contains under 30,000 clones. The ten largest account for about 2% of the sample. In the case of this clone: The antigen it recognizes is unknown. Read data end 3 residues before the CDR3 end; the end is taken from the germline J gene.

Reading the label with the study, this specimen's treatment or condition is: autologous CTL019 cells: CD19 CAR with 4-1BB and CD3 zeta domains. TCR zeta and 4-1BB costimulatory signaling domains were incorporated into the CD19 CAR. T cells for CTL019 manufacturing were collected from peripheral blood by leukapheresis. The DNeasy Blood and Tissue Kit was used to extract genomic DNA from pre-infusion T cells, peripheral blood, or sorted post-infusion T cells. The CDR3 runs 15 residues from the cysteine to the phenylalanine. Part of the CDR3 DNA is given, 36 bases translated from base 1. Reading the germline V gene gives CDR1 KGHSH and CDR2 LQKENI.

Sequenced material: CD8- CAR+ T cells sorted from cultured blood T cells, taken for CD19 CAR T cell therapy. The sample's cell subset or site label, in plain terms: CD8-negative CAR-positive T cells from the infusion product. The receptor comes from a man in his sixties or seventies with chronic lymphocytic leukemia. The V and J genes are TRBV18 and TRBJ2-4; the central 7 bases match TRBD1. The CDR3 loop reads CASSLGQERNQPQYF. The sequenced part of the CDR3 DNA is TGTGCCAGCTCACTAGGACAGGAGCGCAATCAGCCT.